The rows below give T cell receptor beta chains drawn from one sample of a study of blood T cell repertoires in COVID-19. The method was immunoSEQ multiplex PCR; TCRdb's version includes in-frame clones alone and lacks a portion of them. Altogether around 200,000 clones are present, approximately 90% being singletons, with the ten largest covering about 0.95%. The sample was peripheral blood. These receptors originate from a young woman who had recovered from COVID-19. The CDR3 runs from the conserved cysteine through the conserved F or W. A D gene is named only where the DNA matches it firmly. Clone size appears in some rows only: once, few, many, or a class for an expanded clone.

>TRBD2|TRBJ2-2|once|TRBV2|16
TGTGCCAGCAGTGAAGTTAGCGGGAGGTTCACCGGGGAGCTGTTTTTT
CASSEVSGRFTGELFF
>TRBD1|TRBJ1-2|-|TRBV20-1|14
TGCAGTGCTAGTTGGTTGGGACAGAACTATGGCTACACCTTC
CSASWLGQNYGYTF
>-|TRBJ1-4|once|TRBV11-2|17
TGTGCCAGCAGCTTCAGACAGGCGTCAGCAACTAATGAAAAACTGTTTTTT
CASSFRQASATNEKLFF
>TRBD2|TRBJ2-3|-|TRBV7-3|16
TGTGCCAGCAGCTTAAGTCTAGCGGGGGCGGGAGATACGCAGTATTTT
CASSLSLAGAGDTQYF
>TRBD2|TRBJ2-2|-|TRBV5-6|16
TGTGCCAGCAGCACACTAGCGGGCGCGAGGACCGGGGAGCTGTTTTTT
CASSTLAGARTGELFF
>-|TRBJ2-3|-|TRBV7-2|14
TGTGCCAGCAGCTTAGCGCCCAAGCCAGATACGCAGTATTTT
CASSLAPKPDTQYF
>-|TRBJ2-5|few|TRBV7-2|15
TGTGCCAGCAGCTACACAGGGATTCCCCAAGAGACCCAGTACTTC
CASSYTGIPQETQYF
>TRBD1|TRBJ2-5|-|TRBV10-3|13
TGTGCCAATAGAGGGACAGCTCAAGAGACCCAGTACTTC
CANRGTAQETQYF
>-|TRBJ2-4|-|TRBV9|13
TGTGCCAGCAGCGTAAACTCGAGGGCCATTCAGTACTTC
CASSVNSRAIQYF
>-|TRBJ2-1|once|TRBV5-4|13
TGTGCCAGCAGCTTGGACATCCGCAATGAGCAGTTCTTC
CASSLDIRNEQFF
>-|TRBJ2-1|once|TRBV21-1|18
TGTGCCAGCAGCAAAAGCGCTATAGAACTAGCGGGATGGAATGAGCAGTTCTTC
CASSKSAIELAGWNEQFF
>TRBD1|TRBJ1-5|-|TRBV28|17
TGTGCCAGCAGTTCGACAGGGGGCCGATTGAGCAATCAGCCCCAGCATTTT
CASSSTGGRLSNQPQHF
>-|TRBJ2-1|-|TRBV19|12
TGTGCCACCGAGCGGACGATCAATGAGCAGTTCTTC
CATERTINEQFF
>TRBD1|TRBJ1-5|-|TRBV19|13
TGTGCCAGTAGTCCGACAGGGCATCAGCCCCAGCATTTT
CASSPTGHQPQHF
>-|TRBJ1-2|-|TRBV5-6|14
TGTGCCAGCAGCTTTTTGTGGGGCCGTTATGGCTACACCTTC
CASSFLWGRYGYTF
>TRBD1|TRBJ2-1|-|TRBV27|14
TGTGCCAGCAAGTTGGACAGGGCGTACAATGAGCAGTTCTTC
CASKLDRAYNEQFF
>TRBD1|TRBJ2-7|once|TRBV3-1/TRBV3-2|14
TGTGCCAGCAGCCCGGGGACAGGGACGTACGAGCAGTACTTC
CASSPGTGTYEQYF
>TRBD2|TRBJ2-5|-|TRBV24-1|16
TGTGCCACCAGTGATTTGAATGCGGGAGGGGGGGAGACCCAGTACTTC
CATSDLNAGGGETQYF
>-|TRBJ1-2|-|TRBV27|16
TGTGCCAGCAGTTCTTCTGGCACAGTACCTTACTATGGCTACACCTTC
CASSSSGTVPYYGYTF
>-|TRBJ1-1|-|TRBV7-9|16
TGTGCCAGCAGCTCGTGGCGGGGGGGATGGAACACTGAAGCTTTCTTT
CASSSWRGGWNTEAFF
>TRBD2|TRBJ2-3|-|TRBV24-1|16
TGTGCCACCAGTGACGCGACTAGCGGGACTACGGATACGCAGTATTTT
CATSDATSGTTDTQYF
>-|TRBJ1-6|few|TRBV12-3/TRBV12-4|12
TGTGCCAGCAGCCCCGGGGGAGGGCACGAGCACTTT
CASSPGGGHEHF
>-|TRBJ2-7|-|TRBV19|13
TGTGCCAGTAGTATAGGACAGGCTTACGAGCAGTACTTC
CASSIGQAYEQYF
>TRBD2|TRBJ2-3|-|TRBV7-8|16
TGTGCCAGCAGCTCGGGACTAGCGGGAGAGACAGATACGCAGTATTTT
CASSSGLAGETDTQYF
>-|TRBJ2-1|few|TRBV18|13
TGTGCCAGCTCACCCCTCGGGGGTGGTGAGCAGTTCTTC
CASSPLGGGEQFF
>-|TRBJ1-5|once|TRBV7-2|13
TGTGCCAGCAGCTACGAGGGCAATCAGCCCCAGCATTTT
CASSYEGNQPQHF
>TRBD1|TRBJ1-2|few|TRBV14|16
TGTGCCAGCAGCCAAGGTGGACAGGGCATCTACTATGGCTACACCTTC
CASSQGGQGIYYGYTF
>-|TRBJ1-1|-|TRBV19|13
TGTGCCAGTAGTATTTCAGGAAACACTGAAGCTTTCTTT
CASSISGNTEAFF
>TRBD1|TRBJ1-1|-|TRBV19|15
TGTGCCAGTAGTATCCCACAGGGGTGGCGGACTGAAGCTTTCTTT
CASSIPQGWRTEAFF
>TRBD1|TRBJ1-1|-|TRBV5-4|15
TGTGCCAGCAGCTCCACAGGGGGCTGGGTCACTGAAGCTTTCTTT
CASSSTGGWVTEAFF
>-|TRBJ2-7|-|TRBV19|14
TGTGCCAGTAGGGAGCGGCAGAGTTCCTACGAGCAGTACTTC
CASRERQSSYEQYF
>TRBD1|TRBJ1-1|-|TRBV7-9|15
TGTGCCAGCAGCTTAGAGCACAGGGGGGACACTGAAGCTTTCTTT
CASSLEHRGDTEAFF
>-|TRBJ2-3|-|TRBV20-1|11
TGCAGTGCCCGGCCCAGGGATACGCAGTATTTT
CSARPRDTQYF
>-|TRBJ2-7|-|TRBV11-2|14
TGTGCCAGCAGGAGAGGGGGGGGCTTCTACGAGCAGTACTTC
CASRRGGGFYEQYF
>TRBD2|TRBJ2-3|-|TRBV7-2|19
TGTGCCAGCAGGTCAAGGAGACCCGGGACTAGCGGGAGCACAGATACGCAGTATTTT
CASRSRRPGTSGSTDTQYF
>-|TRBJ1-2|-|TRBV6-2/TRBV6-3|14
TGTGCCAGCAGTTACGAGGACAGCTTCTATGGCTACACCTTC
CASSYEDSFYGYTF
>TRBD1|TRBJ2-5|-|TRBV11-3|15
TGTGCCAGCAGCTTTCAAACAGGGGCTGGGGAGACCCAGTACTTC
CASSFQTGAGETQYF
>-|TRBJ1-6|-|TRBV5-5|15
TGTGCCAGCAGCTTGGTGGCACAGGAGAATTCACCCCTCCACTTT
CASSLVAQENSPLHF
>TRBD1|TRBJ2-2|-|TRBV3-1/TRBV3-2|16
TGTGCCAGCAGCCGATGGGACAGTTCGAACACCGGGGAGCTGTTTTTT
CASSRWDSSNTGELFF
>-|TRBJ2-7|-|TRBV28|14
TGTGCCAGCAGTTTTACGCAGGGAATCCACGAGCAGTACTTC
CASSFTQGIHEQYF
>TRBD1|TRBJ1-2|-|TRBV6-5|14
TGTGCCAGCAGACGAGATACAGGGGGGTATGGCTACACCTTC
CASRRDTGGYGYTF
>-|TRBJ2-1|-|TRBV11-2|16
TGTGCCAGCAGCTTAAGGTCGCGGGATAGCCTCCATGAGCAGTTCTTC
CASSLRSRDSLHEQFF
>TRBD1|TRBJ2-3|-|TRBV5-1|15
TGCGCCAGCAGGCCGCTTACAGGGGGCACAGATACGCAGTATTTT
CASRPLTGGTDTQYF
>-|TRBJ1-2|-|TRBV3-1/TRBV3-2|15
TGTGCCAGCAGCCAAGATGAGGGAGTAGCTTATGGCTACACCTTC
CASSQDEGVAYGYTF
>TRBD1|TRBJ1-2|once|TRBV6-5|14
TGTGCCAGCAGTCCGACAGGGAACACTAATGGCTACACCTTC
CASSPTGNTNGYTF
>-|TRBJ2-4|-|TRBV5-4|11
TGTGCCAGCAGCTCCTCCAACATTCAGTACTTC
CASSSSNIQYF
>-|TRBJ2-1|-|TRBV15|19
TGTGCCACCCTACTCGACGATCGCAGACTAGAATTGAATAGCAATGAGCAGTTCTTC
CATLLDDRRLELNSNEQFF
>-|TRBJ1-6|-|TRBV5-5|16
TGTGCCAGCAGCCGCCATTTGAGCTCCTATAATTCACCCCTCCACTTT
CASSRHLSSYNSPLHF
>-|TRBJ2-5|-|TRBV3-1/TRBV3-2|15
TGTGCCAGCAGCCAAGTTAGGACTACGCAAGAGACCCAGTACTTC
CASSQVRTTQETQYF
>-|TRBJ2-7|-|TRBV4-3|14
TGCGCCAGCAGCCAAGATCTCCAGAATATTGAGCAGTACTTC
CASSQDLQNIEQYF
>TRBD1|TRBJ1-4|-|TRBV6-2/TRBV6-3|14
TGTGCCAGCAGTTCGGGACAGGGTTATGAAAAACTGTTTTTT
CASSSGQGYEKLFF